This T cell receptor beta chain is from a study of cytotoxic CD8 clonotypes in ibrutinib-treated CLL. Study-level points and caveats: Sampling times (in sustained-remission versus progressing patients) were not the same.

Profiled with immunoSEQ multiplex PCR; TCRdb holds only in-frame clones, not every one. The sample has 250,000 or so clones, roughly 70% seen once. With regard to this clone: Its antigen is unidentified.

Losses at the gene ends were 3 bases for V and 5 bases for J; bases not matched to a gene: 6. The CDR3 runs to 15 residues. Germline assignment: CDR1 SGDLS and CDR2 YYNGEE. The gene calls are TRBV9 and TRBJ2-2; 8 nucleotides align to TRBD1. The source was PBMCs, collected after 24 months of ibrutinib treatment. The sequence derives from a human donor with chronic lymphocytic leukemia. The CDR3 loop is CASSALTGVTGELFF. The CDR3 DNA is TGTGCCAGCAGCGCGTTGACAGGGGTTACCGGGGAGCTGTTTTTT.